The present T cell receptor beta chain was sequenced within a study of blood T cell repertoires in COVID-19. The overall study: Researchers got acute and convalescent COVID-19 samples from the United States, Italy and Spain.

With V trimmed by 6 bases and J by 2 bases, 8 bases remained unmatched. The germline V gene encodes CDR1 SNHLY and CDR2 FYNNEI. CDR3 size: 15 residues. Sequencing used immunoSEQ multiplex PCR; TCRdb keeps in-frame clones, though not all of them. The sample has more than 60,000 clones, 89% seen once. This chain uses TRBV2 with TRBJ2-3; 7 nucleotides align to TRBD2. This TCR derives from a woman in her 50s with active COVID-19. What was sequenced was peripheral blood. The CDR3 sequence: CASRSSLADTDTQYF. The CDR3 DNA is TGTGCCAGCAGGTCCTCGCTAGCGGACACAGATACGCAGTATTTT.